This is a list of T cell receptor beta chains from one sample in a study of identical twins. TCRdb reanalysed the 5' RACE reads using MiXCR and keeps one entry per CDR3 protein. This table has hundreds of thousands of distinct CDR3 sequences, roughly 18% appearing once. These same data were also listed under a study on T cells expressing NK-cell markers.

Specimen: PBMCs. The receptor set was obtained from a woman in her late teens or twenties in good health. The CDR3 runs from the conserved cysteine through the conserved F or W. The order of the fields is J gene, clone size, V gene, CDR3 protein. Only some rows state a clone size, as once, few, many or a class for expanded clones.

TRBJ2-1,NA,TRBV20-1,CSADYPWLAGGPWNEQFF
TRBJ2-7,few,TRBV12-3/TRBV12-4,CASSPGAGGVYEQYF
TRBJ1-1,NA,TRBV19,CASSIEGTANTEAFF
TRBJ2-1,NA,TRBV20-1,CSVTLLAGGPHNEQFF
TRBJ1-2,few,TRBV6-5,CASSYSNSGADGYTF
TRBJ2-3,NA,TRBV15,CATSRVASGTQNTDTQYF
TRBJ1-2,few,TRBV6-5,CASSYRGDGYGYTF
TRBJ1-2,NA,TRBV12-3/TRBV12-4,CASSLTGRAGYTF
TRBJ2-3,few,TRBV7-8,CASSFRIRSDTQYF
TRBJ2-1,few,TRBV27,CASSLGGLAGGPASYNEQFF
TRBJ2-7,many,TRBV12-3/TRBV12-4,CASSLKLPYGGYEQYF
TRBJ2-3,NA,TRBV7-3,CASSYGPTDTQYF
TRBJ2-7,NA,TRBV25-1,CASIEYRGQPYEQYF
TRBJ2-2,few,TRBV5-1,CASIGAGNTGELFF
TRBJ2-7,few,TRBV6-1,CASTPLAGGYEQYF
TRBJ1-1,few,TRBV6-5,CASSSQPASFHTEAFF
TRBJ2-1,NA,TRBV27,CASSGDHYNEQFF
TRBJ2-7,once,TRBV3-1,CASSQVKAEQYF
TRBJ1-1,NA,TRBV12-3/TRBV12-4,CASSLRAGGGTEAFF
TRBJ2-1,NA,TRBV6-1,CASRATGKNEQFF
TRBJ2-7,NA,TRBV14,CASSQVTSLEYEQYF
TRBJ2-7,NA,TRBV6-6,CASRTRDEQYF
TRBJ2-3,NA,TRBV20-1,CSARDSGAGTDTQYF
TRBJ1-2,NA,TRBV27,CASSFRTNYGYTF
TRBJ1-6,NA,TRBV7-9,CASSLRDSFNSPLHF
TRBJ2-1,NA,TRBV3-1,CASSHTGRLEQFF
TRBJ2-2,few,TRBV12-3/TRBV12-4,CASTMTGELFF
TRBJ2-7,once,TRBV20-1,CCARDLAGGVEQYF
TRBJ2-1,NA,TRBV6-1,CASSVTGTGGNEQFF
TRBJ2-5,NA,TRBV20-1,CSAGSSEETQYF
TRBJ2-7,few,TRBV7-2,CASSLTDWNSGEQYF
TRBJ2-7,few,TRBV4-3,CASSQDSRYEQYF
TRBJ1-5,NA,TRBV6-1,CASSENGNQPQHF
TRBJ1-2,few,TRBV12-3/TRBV12-4,CASRWGRSYGYTF
TRBJ2-7,few,TRBV6-1,CASKREGSYEQYF
TRBJ1-2,NA,TRBV29-1,CSETGDKGYTF
TRBJ1-2,NA,TRBV29-1,CSVAMDGYTF